This T cell receptor (beta chain) originates from a study of Ad26.COV2.S vaccination and SARS-CoV-2 variants. Background on the study: The authors gave Ad26.COV2.S intramuscularly, either once or twice 56 days apart.

Specified treatment: approximately 18 received Ad26.COV2.S at low or high dose, single or two shots; 5 received placebo; per-sample allocation not given. Sampling occurred on day 63 after the first vaccine or placebo injection. This CDR3 is built from 17 residues. Trimming cost V 2 bases and J 5 bases, with 21 bases left between them. Germline V gene sequence: CDR1 MNHEY, CDR2 SMNVEV (reference sequence). The repertoire was sequenced with immunoSEQ multiplex PCR; TCRdb's copy has only in-frame clones and lacks some. The data show about 350,000 clones, 70% to 90% seen once. The TCR originated in a person between 18 and 65 years old who received the Ad26.COV2.S COVID-19 vaccine or a placebo. The sample consisted of peripheral blood, taken in a trial of Ad26.COV2.S vaccine versus placebo. The rearrangement joins TRBV27 to TRBJ1-2; D is ambiguous. CDR3 nucleotide sequence: TGTGCCAGCAGTTTAATGGGTGCCGGCGAAGTTCGATATGGCTACACCTTC. It specifies CASSLMGAGEVRYGYTF.